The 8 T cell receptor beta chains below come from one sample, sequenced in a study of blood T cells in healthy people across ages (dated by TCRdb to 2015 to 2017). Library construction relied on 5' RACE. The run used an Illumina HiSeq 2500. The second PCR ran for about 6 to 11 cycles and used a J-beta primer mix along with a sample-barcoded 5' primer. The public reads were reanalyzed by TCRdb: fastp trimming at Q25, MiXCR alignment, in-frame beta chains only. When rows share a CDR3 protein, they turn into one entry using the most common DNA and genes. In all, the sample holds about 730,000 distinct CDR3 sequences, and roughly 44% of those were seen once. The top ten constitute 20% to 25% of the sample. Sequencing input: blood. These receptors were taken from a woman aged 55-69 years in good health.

The CDR3 is CSARTVTLYEQYF. CDR3 coding DNA: TGCAGTGCTAGAACGGTGACCTTGTACGAGCAGTACTTC. The chain couples TRBV20-1 to TRBJ2-7; the D is unclear. This CDR3 region has 13 residues. Trimming shortened V by 2 bases and J by 4 bases, and 12 bases separated the two germline ends. CDR1 DFQATT and CDR2 SNEGSKA come from the germline V gene (reference sequence).

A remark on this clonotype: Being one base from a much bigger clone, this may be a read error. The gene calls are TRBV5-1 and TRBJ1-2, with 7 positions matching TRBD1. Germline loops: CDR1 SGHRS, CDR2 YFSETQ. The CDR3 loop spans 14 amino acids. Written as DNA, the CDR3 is TGCGCCAGCAGCTTGACAGGGGAGGACTATGGCCACACCTTC. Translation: CASSLTGEDYGHTF.

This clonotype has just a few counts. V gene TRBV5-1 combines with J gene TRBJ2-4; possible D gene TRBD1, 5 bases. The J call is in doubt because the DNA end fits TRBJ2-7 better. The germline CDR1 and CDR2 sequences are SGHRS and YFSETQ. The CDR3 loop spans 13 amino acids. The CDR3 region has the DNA TGCGCCAGCAGCTTGGGGGGCACCTGCGAGCAGTACTTC. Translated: CASSLGGTCEQYF.

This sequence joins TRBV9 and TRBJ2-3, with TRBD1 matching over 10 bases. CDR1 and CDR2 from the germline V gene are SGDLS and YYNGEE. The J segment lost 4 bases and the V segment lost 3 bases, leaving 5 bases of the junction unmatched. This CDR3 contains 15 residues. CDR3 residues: CASSASGTGADTQYF. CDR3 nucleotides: TGTGCCAGCAGCGCCTCCGGGACAGGGGCAGATACGCAGTATTTT.

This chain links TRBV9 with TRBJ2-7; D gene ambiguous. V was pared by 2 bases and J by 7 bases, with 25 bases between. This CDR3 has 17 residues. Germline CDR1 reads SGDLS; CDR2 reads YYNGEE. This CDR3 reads CASSVRPTRSSYNEQYF. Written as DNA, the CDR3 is TGTGCCAGCAGCGTCAGACCTACCCGGAGCTCCTACAATGAGCAGTACTTC.

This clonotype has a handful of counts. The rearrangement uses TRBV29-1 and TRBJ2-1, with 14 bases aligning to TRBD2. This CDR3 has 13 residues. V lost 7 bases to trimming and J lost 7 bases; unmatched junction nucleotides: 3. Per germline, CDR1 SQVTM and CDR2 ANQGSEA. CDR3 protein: CSGGTSGSNEQFF. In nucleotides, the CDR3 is TGCAGCGGCGGGACTAGCGGGAGTAATGAGCAGTTCTTC.

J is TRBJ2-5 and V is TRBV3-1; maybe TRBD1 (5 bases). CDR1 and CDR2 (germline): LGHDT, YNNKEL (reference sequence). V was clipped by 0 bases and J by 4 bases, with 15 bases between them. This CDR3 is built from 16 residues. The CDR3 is CASSQDPGSQGETQYF. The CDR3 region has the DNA TGTGCCAGCAGCCAAGATCCCGGCAGCCAGGGAGAGACCCAGTACTTC.

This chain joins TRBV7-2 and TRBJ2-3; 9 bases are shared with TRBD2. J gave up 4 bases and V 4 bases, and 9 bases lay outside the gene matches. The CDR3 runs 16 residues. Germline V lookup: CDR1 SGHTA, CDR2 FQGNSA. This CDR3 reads CASSWGLGGGADTQYF. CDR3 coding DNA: TGTGCCAGCAGCTGGGGGTTAGGCGGGGGGGCAGATACGCAGTATTTT.